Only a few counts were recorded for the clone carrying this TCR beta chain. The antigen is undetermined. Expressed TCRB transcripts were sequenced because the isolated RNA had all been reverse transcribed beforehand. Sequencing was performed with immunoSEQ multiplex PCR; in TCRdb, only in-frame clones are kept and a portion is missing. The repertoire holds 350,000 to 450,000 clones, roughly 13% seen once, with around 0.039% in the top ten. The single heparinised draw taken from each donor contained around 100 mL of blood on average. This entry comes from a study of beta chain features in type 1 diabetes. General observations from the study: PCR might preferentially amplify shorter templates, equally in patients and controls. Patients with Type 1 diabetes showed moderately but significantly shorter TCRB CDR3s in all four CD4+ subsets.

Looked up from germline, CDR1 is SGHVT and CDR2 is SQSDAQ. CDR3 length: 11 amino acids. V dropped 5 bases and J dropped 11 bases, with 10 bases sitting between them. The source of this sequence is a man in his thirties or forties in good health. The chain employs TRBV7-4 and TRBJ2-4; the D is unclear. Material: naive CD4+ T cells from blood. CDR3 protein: CASSPIFLQYF. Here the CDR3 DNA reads TGTGCCAGCAGCCCGATTTTCCTTCAGTACTTC.